This T cell receptor beta chain was identified in a study of cytomegalovirus exposure and HLA in healthy donors. Study observations and caveats: Trimming of TCR beta V- and J-genes showed a link, identified in a later analysis, to a missense DCLRE1C variant. About 90% or about 30% of the time was how often most TCR beta V segments were productive, according to an earlier analysis. Exclusion applied to some V segments, including TRBV6-2 and TRBV6-3, as they were indistinguishable.

Deletions cut 2 bases from V and 4 bases from J, with 9 bases between. Germline V gene sequence: CDR1 LGHNA, CDR2 YSLEER. This CDR3 is built from 14 residues. In the PCR, 60 Vbeta and 13 Jbeta primers were used. Generated by immunoSEQ multiplex PCR, the TCRdb table keeps only in-frame clones and is missing some. The sample contains around 130,000 clones, around 75% of which appear only once. As regards this clone: Its specificity is not known. The missing conserved phenylalanine or tryptophan at the end of this CDR3 makes a read error likely.

Material: PBMCs. The clonotype comes from a man between 25 and 39 years old in good health and CMV-seronegative. The J gene is TRBJ1-5, the V gene TRBV4-3; no firm D call. The CDR3 bases are TGCGCCAGCAGCCAATCCAGGTTAAATCAGCCCCAGCATCTT. It yields the protein CASSQSRLNQPQHL.